This TCR beta chain was recorded in a study of control samples from healthy donors and cancer patients (dated by TCRdb to the early 2020s). CDR1 and CDR2 are drawn from the germline V gene (reference sequence): SGHKS, YYEKEE. The germline ends are 7 bases apart after V is trimmed by 4 bases and J by 3 bases. Reading from cysteine to phenylalanine, the CDR3 counts 13 amino acids. Only the CDR3 DNA is retained, 39 bases long and in frame from the first base. Concerning this clone: The clone's antigen remains unknown. Per-base quality was not reported, and no clone a single base away is much larger than it.

Receptor amplification or capture employed the immunoSEQ multiplex PCR assay. TCRdb's version of the immuneACCESS table is confined to in-frame rearrangements and falls short of the full clone set. An unresolved V gene accounts for under half of the shortfall where checked; the remainder is of unknown origin. Recorded for this sample are tens of thousands of clones; about 91% of them occurred a single time. The ten largest clones represent about 0.91% of the sample. This chain is built from TRBV5-5 and TRBJ2-2; no D gene is confidently identified. The sequence came from a man aged 30 to 39 with colorectal cancer. The material sequenced was PBMCs. The sequenced DNA: TGTGCCAGCAGCCCCGCCCACACCGGGGAGCTGTTTTTT. It translates to CASSPAHTGELFF.